The sequence of this T cell receptor beta chain was determined in a study of high-grade serous ovarian cancer treatment subgroups. In regard to this clone: Antigen specificity is unknown.

Tumor samples were obtained before definitive surgery or chemotherapy. The table came from immunoSEQ multiplex PCR; TCRdb's copy has only in-frame clones and leaves some out. The sample yields thousands of clones, about two thirds seen once. General study points: Same-patient tumor repertoires overlapped at about 0.11 to 0.85; different patients barely overlapped. Repertoire analysis covered CDR3 alone, not CDR1 or CDR2. Spatial context was lost because tumors were sequenced in bulk.

The sample consisted of tumor tissue. The sequence derives from a human donor with high-grade serous ovarian cancer.

The CDR3 coding sequence is TGTGCCAGCAGTCTAACCGGGACAGGGGGCAGGTACGGGGAGCTGTTTTTT. Protein: CASSLTGTGGRYGELFF. The rearrangement joins TRBV28 to TRBJ2-2, with TRBD1 matching 12 bases. Looked up from germline, CDR1 is MDHEN and CDR2 is SYDVKM. CDR3 size: 17 residues. J gave up 7 bases and V 5 bases, and 11 bases lay outside the gene matches. The whole variable domain, filled in from reference TRBV28 and TRBJ2-2, reads DVKVTQSSRYLVKRTGEKVFLECVQDMDHENMFWYRQDPGLGLRLIYFSYDVKMKEKGDIPEGYSVSREKKERFSLILESASTNQTSMYLCASSLTGTGGRYGELFFGEGSRLTVL.